The entry that follows covers one T cell receptor (beta chain) sequence. This sample is drawn from a study of neoadjuvant anti-PD-1 for oral cavity cancer. Stage II-IVA oral cavity squamous cell carcinoma was new and untreated by systemic or radiation therapy. Patients had HPV-negative, locally advanced oral cavity squamous cell carcinoma. This CDR3 spans 12 amino acids. The junction had 4 bases not matched to a gene; V was cut back by 7 bases and J by 7 bases. CDR1 is SNHLY, CDR2 FYNNEI, per germline. The method was immunoSEQ multiplex PCR; TCRdb's version includes in-frame clones alone and lacks a portion of them. The data contain tens of thousands of clones, around 83% of them singletons.

The sequences come from PBMCs, collected before nivolumab (anti-PD-1) treatment. This receptor was obtained from a person between 35 and 79 years old with oral cavity squamous cell carcinoma. This chain uses TRBV2 with TRBJ2-1; 7 bases are shared with TRBD2. The CDR3 loop is CASTGGSNEQFF. CDR3 nucleotide sequence: TGTGCCAGCACGGGCGGGAGTAATGAGCAGTTCTTC.